These 9 T cell receptor beta chains originate from one sample sequenced in a study of CD8 T cells in ankylosing spondylitis. Overall study results and limits: Blood from ankylosing spondylitis patients appeared to carry a characteristic eight-variant TCR beta motif.

For these receptors, no antigen is known. TCRdb itself ran the 5' RACE reads through MiXCR, one entry per CDR3 protein. The data contain some 200,000 distinct CDR3 sequences, 5.5% to 7.5% of them singletons. Material: blood, either unsorted or a sorted T cell fraction (not recorded which). The receptors here all came from a male donor with ankylosing spondylitis.

This clonotype was recorded at least ten times. This chain links TRBV20-1 with TRBJ2-7; D call uncertain. The CDR3 spans 11 residues. Germline loops: CDR1 DFQATT, CDR2 SNEGSKA (reference sequence). Trimming took off 1 base at V and 3 bases at J, with 4 bases between the two ends. This chain's CDR3 is CSARGVYEQYF. The CDR3 bases are TGCAGTGCTAGAGGGGTCTACGAGCAGTACTTC.

Ten or more counts support this clonotype. J is TRBJ2-1 and V is TRBV5-1, with 8 bases aligning to TRBD1. The CDR3 covers 15 residues. The trim removed 1 base at V and 5 bases at J, leaving 5 bases unmatched. Germline V gene lookup returns CDR1 SGHRS and CDR2 YFSETQ. CDR3 nucleotides: TGCGCCAGCAGCTTGAGGCAGGGGGCGGACAATGAGCAGTTCTTC. Protein sequence: CASSLRQGADNEQFF.

This clonotype was counted ten times or more. J is TRBJ2-3 and V is TRBV7-9; D gene unclear. This CDR3 contains 15 residues. V lost 1 base, J lost 6 bases, and 14 bases lay in between. CDR1 and CDR2 (germline): SEHNR, FQNEAQ (reference sequence). CDR3 sequence reads: CASSLGARAFDTQYF. The CDR3 nucleotides are TGTGCCAGCAGCTTAGGTGCCCGCGCGTTTGATACGCAGTATTTT.

This clonotype was detected many times. The chain is built from TRBV4-2 and TRBJ1-1; possible D gene TRBD1, 6 bases. This CDR3 comprises 13 residues. V shed 4 bases and J shed 4 bases, with 10 bases lying between them. Germline assignment: CDR1 LGHNA and CDR2 YNFKEQ. The CDR3 region is CASSPQGGTEAFF. The DNA for the CDR3 is TGTGCCAGCAGCCCACAGGGAGGCACTGAAGCTTTCTTT.

This clonotype was recorded at least ten times. The V and J genes are TRBV6-1 and TRBJ2-5, with D hard to call. This CDR3 has 11 residues. The germline V and J ends were trimmed by 6 bases and 7 bases, with 9 bases remaining between them. CDR1 and CDR2 (germline): MNHNS, SASEGT. The chain's CDR3 is CASRWDGTQYF. The CDR3 DNA follows: TGTGCCAGCAGATGGGATGGGACCCAGTACTTC.

This clonotype was recorded a few times. V usage is TRBV6-2 or TRBV6-3 and J usage is TRBJ2-3; 9 bases fit TRBD1. This CDR3 has 14 residues. Per the germline V gene, CDR1 is MNHEY and CDR2 is SVGEGT. After removal of 5 bases from V and 3 bases from J, the junction contained 3 bases not matched to a gene. The DNA of the CDR3 is TGTGCCAGCAGTCACAGGGGGCTAACAGATACGCAGTATTTT. This translates into CASSHRGLTDTQYF.

Ten or more counts support this clonotype. As DNA, the CDR3 is TGCGCCAGCAGCCTGGGACTAGCGGGAGTCCTTTACGAGCAGTACTTC. This sequence encodes CASSLGLAGVLYEQYF. The gene calls are TRBV5-1 and TRBJ2-7; 14 nucleotides align to TRBD2. J gave up 4 bases and V 4 bases, and 7 bases lay outside the gene matches. The CDR3 is made up of 16 amino acids. Germline CDR1 reads SGHRS; CDR2 reads YFSETQ.

The table lists this clonotype with many counts. The DNA of the CDR3 is TGTGCCAGCAGCTTATTCTGGGTCCGGGCAGAGGAAGCTTTCTTT. It translates to CASSLFWVRAEEAFF. The chain links TRBV7-2 to TRBJ1-1, with no clear D. V was clipped by 2 bases and J by 8 bases, with 18 bases between them. The CDR3 has 15 amino acids. The V gene's germline CDR1 is SGHTA and CDR2 FQGNSA. The whole variable domain, remainder taken from reference TRBV7-2 and TRBJ1-1, is GAGVSQSPSNKVTEKGKDVELRCDPISGHTALYWYRQSLGQGLEFLIYFQGNSAPDKSGLPSDRFSAERTGGSVSTLTIQRTQQEDSAVYLCASSLFWVRAEEAFFGQGTRLTVV.

DNA for the CDR3: TGTGCCGTCCAAGCCAGGGCGGGGGAGACCCAGTACTTC. Its protein is CAVQARAGETQYF. The chain has TRBV2 and TRBJ2-5, with a possible D match to TRBD2 (6 bases). The V end lost 11 bases, the J end lost 5 bases, and 18 bases lay between the germline ends. The CDR3 has 13 residues. CDR1 and CDR2 (germline): SNHLY, FYNNEI.